This note documents a single T cell receptor (beta chain) sequence. The CDR3 covers 14 residues. J was trimmed by 0 bases and V by 6 bases; bases with no gene match: 5. Germline lookup yields CDR1 SGHNT and CDR2 YYREEE (reference sequence). Assay used: immunoSEQ multiplex PCR; TCRdb lists only in-frame clones, some missing. The sample carries about 160,000 clones, approximately 85% recorded once. These data come from a study of blood T cell repertoires in COVID-19. This chain links TRBV5-4 with TRBJ1-2; 7 positions match TRBD1. The sequence was obtained from a man in his sixties with active or convalescent COVID-19. Sequencing input: peripheral blood. The DNA of the CDR3 is TGTGCCAGCAAGACAGGGCTTACTAACTATGGCTACACCTTC. Residues: CASKTGLTNYGYTF.